This T cell receptor (beta chain) is drawn from a study of neoadjuvant anti-PD-1 for oral cavity cancer. Study-wide background: Patients without progression received a fourth nivolumab dose around day 43, then surgical resection on days 50-56.

On this clone itself: Its matching antigen is unknown.

Sample time point: after neoadjuvant nivolumab, at surgical resection. Study findings and constraints: Treg/Th17 ratio rose with pretreatment blood and fell with post-treatment tumor TCRbeta clonality.

The CDR3 is 14 residues long. V shed 2 bases and J shed 6 bases, with 15 bases lying between them. Germline CDR1 SGHRS, CDR2 YFSETQ. Sequencing used immunoSEQ multiplex PCR; TCRdb keeps in-frame clones, though not all of them. The sample carries about 9,100 clones, 60% to 65% recorded once. The sample in question was PBMCs, obtained after nivolumab (anti-PD-1) treatment. The source is a person aged 35-79 years with oral cavity squamous cell carcinoma. V is TRBV5-1 and J is TRBJ2-7; D might be TRBD1 (6 bases). The CDR3 DNA is TGCGCCAGCAGCTTAGGGGGAACCGCCCCCGAGCAGTACTTC. It codes for CASSLGGTAPEQYF.